Each of the 32 T cell receptor beta chains below was sequenced from the same sample in a study of vaccination effects on CD4 cells after COVID-19. For these receptors, no antigen is known. Pools of viral peptides were used by the ViraFEST assay to expand antigen-specific CD4+ T cells ahead of sequencing. Upon completion of 10 to 11 days in culture, CD4+ T cells were isolated. Only in-frame clones appear in the TCRdb table, and some are missing; sequencing was by immunoSEQ multiplex PCR. Of tens of thousands of clones listed, around four fifths are singletons. The source was CD4+ T cells from PBMCs cultured with HCoV-229E spike peptides, collected before COVID-19 vaccination. All receptors come from a human donor who received a COVID-19 vaccine.

This rearrangement joins TRBV6-1 to TRBJ2-3; a weak D match, TRBD1 (6 bases). Per the germline V gene, CDR1 is MNHNS and CDR2 is SASEGT. This CDR3 has 15 amino acids. V was pared by 1 base and J by 2 bases, with 10 bases between. CDR3 region: CASSEVWTDTDTQYF. For the CDR3, the DNA is TGTGCCAGCAGTGAAGTGTGGACAGACACAGATACGCAGTATTTT.

This clone appeared a few times. This sequence joins TRBV19 and TRBJ2-2; possible D gene TRBD1, 6 bases. The germline V gene encodes CDR1 LNHDA and CDR2 SQIVND (reference sequence). Trimming left V 3 bases short and J 3 bases short, with 20 bases between. The CDR3 covers 18 residues. CDR3: CASSMGVHRVGDTGELFF. The DNA of the CDR3 is TGTGCCAGTAGTATGGGAGTCCACAGGGTGGGAGACACCGGGGAGCTGTTTTTT.

This clone was counted a single time. V and J are TRBV2 and TRBJ1-6; no definite D call. Between the trimmed V and J ends, which lost 5 bases and 6 bases, there was a span of 8 bases. This CDR3 spans 13 amino acids. Germline values: CDR1 SNHLY, CDR2 FYNNEI. Written as DNA, the CDR3 is TGTGCCAGCAGTCATCCCCTTAATTCACCCCTCCACTTT. Protein: CASSHPLNSPLHF. Based on the CDR3 plus reference TRBV2 and TRBJ1-6, the full variable domain is EPEVTQTPSHQVTQMGQEVILRCVPISNHLYFYWYRQILGQKVEFLVSFYNNEISEKSEIFDDQFSVERPDGSNFTLKIRSTKLEDSAMYFCASSHPLNSPLHFGNGTRLTVT.

V and J are TRBV21-1 and TRBJ2-2; the table's D call TRBD1 went unverified against the DNA. TRBV21-1 is labeled a pseudogene. This CDR3 is built from 13 residues. CDR3 nucleotide sequence: TGTGCCGGAGGGACAGGGAGATCCGGGGAGCTGTTTTTT. It codes for CAGGTGRSGELFF.

The chain has TRBV10-3 and TRBJ2-7, with a tentative D call TRBD1 (6 bases). The V end lost 6 bases, the J end lost 0 bases, and 12 bases lay between the germline ends. This CDR3 has 14 amino acids. Germline CDR1 and CDR2: ENHRY and SYGVKD. CDR3 sequence (DNA): TGTGCCATCAGCAGGACAGACAGCTCCTACGAGCAGTACGTC. This codes for CAISRTDSSYEQYV.

This chain links TRBV25-1 with TRBJ2-5, with D hard to call. V was shortened by 6 bases and J by 1 base, with 6 bases between the two germline ends. Per the germline V gene, CDR1 is MGHDK and CDR2 is SYGVNS. The CDR3 is made up of 12 amino acids. CDR3 amino acids: CASRKVQETQYF. DNA for the CDR3: TGTGCCAGCAGGAAAGTCCAAGAGACCCAGTACTTC.

The rearrangement links TRBV5-1 to TRBJ2-5; TRBD1 matches 9 bases. This CDR3 is 16 amino acids long. The trim removed 6 bases at V and 4 bases at J, leaving 13 bases unmatched. Germline-derived CDR1 and CDR2 are SGHRS and YFSETQ. CDR3 loop: CASTPGTGLGLETQYF. CDR3 DNA sequence: TGCGCCAGCACGCCTGGGACAGGGCTTGGGCTAGAGACCCAGTACTTC.

The V gene is TRBV6-5, the J gene TRBJ1-4; the D is unclear. V lost 4 bases and J lost 4, with 7 bases in between. CDR3 length: 13 amino acids. Germline CDR1 and CDR2: MNHEY and SVGAGI. This CDR3 is CASSSYSNEKLFF. CDR3 DNA sequence: TGTGCCAGCAGTTCCTACAGTAATGAAAAACTGTTTTTT.

With regard to this clone: Germline and junction disagree at one end, which may indicate a read error. V gene TRBV6-5 combines with J gene TRBJ1-4, with D perhaps TRBD1 (6 bases). The CDR3 is 16 residues long. Germline lookup yields CDR1 MNHEY and CDR2 SVGAGI. CDR3 sequence reads: CASSHSGTRGNEKLFF. Here the CDR3 DNA reads TGTGCCAGCAGTCACTCCGGGACAAGAGGGAATGAAAAACTGTTTTTT.

V is TRBV5-1 and J is TRBJ1-1; 8 positions match TRBD1. From germline, CDR1 is SGHRS and CDR2 YFSETQ. The J segment lost 6 bases and the V segment lost 2 bases, leaving 9 bases of the junction unmatched. The CDR3 sequence is 15 residues long. The chain's CDR3 is CASSFSQGAYAEAFF. The CDR3 region has the DNA TGCGCCAGCAGCTTTTCCCAGGGGGCTTACGCTGAAGCTTTCTTT.

The CDR3: CASSPVGGVTGELFF. In DNA form, the CDR3 reads TGTGCCAGCAGCCCGGTGGGGGGCGTCACCGGGGAGCTGTTTTTT. This chain connects TRBV5-6 to TRBJ2-2; D is possibly TRBD1 or TRBD2 (6 bases each). Germline CDR1 and CDR2: SGHDT and YYEEEE. V lost 4 bases, J lost 4 bases, and 14 bases lay in between. The CDR3 extends over 15 amino acids.

V is TRBV18 and J is TRBJ2-7; TRBD2 aligns across 8 bases. V shed 2 bases, J shed 6 bases, and the junction held 9 bases outside the gene matches. This CDR3 comprises 15 residues. Germline V gene sequence: CDR1 KGHSH, CDR2 LQKENI. CDR3: CASSPNPGGVREQYV. CDR3 DNA: TGTGCCAGCTCACCAAACCCGGGGGGGGTACGCGAGCAGTACGTC.

This clone was counted only a few times. J is TRBJ2-7 and V is TRBV7-2, with D possibly being TRBD2 (6 bases). The CDR3 is made up of 15 amino acids. The ends were cut back, 4 bases at V and 2 bases at J, with 15 bases in the middle. Looked up from germline, CDR1 is SGHTA and CDR2 is FQGNSA. The CDR3 DNA reads TGTGCCAGCAGCTCAACAGCGGGTGTACCCTACGAGCAGTACGTC. Translation gives CASSSTAGVPYEQYV.

The rearrangement uses TRBV15 and TRBJ1-5, with TRBD1 identical over 11 bases. This CDR3 spans 20 amino acids. V lost 2 bases and J lost 1; bases outside the gene matches: 13. Germline V gene sequence: CDR1 LNHNV, CDR2 YYDKDF (reference sequence). CDR3 bases: TGTGCCACCAGCAGACAAGTCGGGACAGGGGGATTAGGGAGCAATCAGCCCCAGCATTTT. Protein: CATSRQVGTGGLGSNQPQHF.

The chain couples TRBV3-1 (or the pseudogene TRBV3-2) to TRBJ2-2, with 10 nucleotides matching TRBD2. The CDR3 has 17 amino acids. Germline V lookup: CDR1 LGHDT, CDR2 YNNKEL (reference sequence). Trimming took 4 bases from V and 1 from J; bases not matched to a gene: 6. This chain's CDR3 is CASSRLAGAMNTGELFF. CDR3 nucleotide sequence: TGTGCCAGCAGCCGCCTAGCGGGGGCCATGAACACCGGGGAGCTGTTTTTT.

This clone was observed a single time. J is TRBJ2-7 and V is TRBV6-2 or TRBV6-3, with a tentative D call TRBD1 (6 bases). The germline CDR1 and CDR2 sequences are MNHEY and SVGEGT. V dropped 4 bases and J dropped 3 bases, with 10 bases sitting between them. The CDR3 totals 13 residues. The CDR3 spells CASSWADSYEQYV. CDR3 nucleotide sequence: TGTGCCAGCAGTTGGGCGGACAGCTACGAGCAGTACGTC.

This clone occurred a few times. The chain joins TRBV5-5 to TRBJ2-7; TRBD1 aligns across 7 bases. Germline assignment: CDR1 SGHKS and CDR2 YYEKEE (reference sequence). J lost 1 base, V lost 3 bases, and 1 base had no gene match. CDR3 length equals 13 residues. The DNA for the CDR3 is TGTGCCAGCAGCTCGGACAGGTCCTACGAGCAGTACGTC. This sequence encodes CASSSDRSYEQYV.

This clone was counted only a few times. The chain couples TRBV4-1 to TRBJ1-6; 8 bases are shared with TRBD1. V shed 3 bases, J shed 5 bases, and the junction held 6 bases outside the gene matches. Germline CDR1 MGHRA, CDR2 YSYEKL. This CDR3 region has 16 residues. The CDR3 sequence is CASSQGDRRDNSPLHF. CDR3 in DNA: TGCGCCAGCAGCCAGGGGGACAGGCGGGATAATTCACCCCTCCACTTT.

The gene calls are TRBV5-1 and TRBJ1-2, with TRBD1 matching 9 bases. Trimming cost V 4 bases and J 8 bases; bases outside gene matches: 9. Germline V gives CDR1 SGHRS, CDR2 YFSETQ. The CDR3 sequence is 14 residues long. The CDR3 region has the DNA TGCGCCAGCAGCCCGGGACAGGGTTCGAGGGGCTACACCTTC. Its translation: CASSPGQGSRGYTF.

V and J are TRBV27 and TRBJ2-2; no clear D gene. Germline V gene data show CDR1 as MNHEY and CDR2 as SMNVEV (reference sequence). Trimming left V 6 bases short and J 0 bases short, with 14 bases between. The CDR3 spans 16 residues. The CDR3 protein is CASSRRAFTNTGELFF. The CDR3 nucleotides read TGTGCCAGCAGCCGCCGGGCCTTCACGAACACCGGGGAGCTGTTTTTT.

This chain uses TRBV19 with TRBJ1-1; the match to TRBD1 covers 7 bases. Trimming at V came to 5 bases and at J to 5 bases, leaving 8 bases not matched to a gene. The CDR3 runs to 14 residues. In germline, CDR1 is LNHDA, CDR2 SQIVND (reference sequence). The CDR3 region is CASSYDRETTEAFF. In DNA form, the CDR3 reads TGTGCCAGTAGTTACGACAGGGAGACTACTGAAGCTTTCTTT.

The rearrangement links TRBV9 to TRBJ2-2; a weak D match, TRBD2 (5 bases). The CDR3 has 19 amino acids. In germline, CDR1 is SGDLS, CDR2 YYNGEE. V was shortened by 3 bases and J by 0 bases, with 21 bases between the two germline ends. CDR3 in DNA: TGTGCCAGCAGCGGCCCCTTTGGCGGGCGCTCCGCGAACACCGGGGAGCTGTTTTTT. Amino acids: CASSGPFGGRSANTGELFF.

The chain carries TRBV4-3 and TRBJ1-4, with TRBD1 matching over 9 bases. V dropped 1 base and J dropped 5; count of bases not matched to a gene: 5. CDR1 and CDR2 from the germline V gene are LGHNA and YSLEER. This CDR3 has 16 amino acids. The CDR3 protein is CASSQVAGTGNEKLFF. For the CDR3, the DNA is TGCGCCAGCAGCCAAGTAGCGGGGACAGGGAATGAAAAACTGTTTTTT.

About this clone itself: Germline and junction disagree at one end, which may indicate a read error. The chain carries TRBV10-1 and TRBJ1-3; the D gene is possibly TRBD1 (5 bases). CDR1 and CDR2 (germline): WNHNN, SYGVQD (reference sequence). This CDR3 region has 10 residues. The CDR3 region is CASFESGNSF. The CDR3 DNA reads as TGCGCCAGCTTCGAGTCAGGGAATAGTTTT.

The rearrangement uses TRBV4-3 and TRBJ2-5; weak D call: TRBD2 (5 bases). From germline, CDR1 is LGHNA and CDR2 YSLEER. CDR3 length: 15 amino acids. Trimming cost V 0 bases and J 5 bases, with 13 bases left between them. The CDR3 sequence: CASSQDYTRGETQYF. CDR3 DNA: TGCGCCAGCAGCCAAGATTACACTAGAGGTGAGACCCAGTACTTC.

This clone has only a few counts. The chain combines TRBV2 with TRBJ2-1; D unresolved. Trimming removed 5 bases from V and 8 bases from J, with 10 bases in between. CDR1 is SNHLY and CDR2 is FYNNEI in the germline V gene. The CDR3 length is 12 residues. This CDR3 is CASSRTQYEQFF. DNA for the CDR3: TGTGCCAGCAGTCGTACCCAGTATGAGCAGTTCTTC.

The V and J genes are TRBV5-1 and TRBJ2-6, with D hard to call. Germline V lookup: CDR1 SGHRS, CDR2 YFSETQ. The CDR3 is 15 residues long. V shed 4 bases and J shed 4 bases, with 12 bases lying between them. DNA for the CDR3: TGCGCCAGCAGCGTGGGGAATTGGGGGGCCAACGTCCTGACTTTC. Its protein is CASSVGNWGANVLTF. Full variable domain (rest looked up from reference TRBV5-1 and TRBJ2-6): KAGVTQTPRYLIKTRGQQVTLSCSPISGHRSVSWYQQTPGQGLQFLFEYFSETQRNKGNFPGRFSGRQFSNSRSEMNVSTLELGDSALYLCASSVGNWGANVLTFGAGSRLTVL.

The CDR3 DNA reads TGTGCCAGCAAAGGGGGGCAGGGAGGGACCGGGGAGCTGTTTTTT. Protein product: CASKGGQGGTGELFF. The rearrangement joins TRBV7-2 to TRBJ2-2, with D maybe TRBD2 (7 bases). V was cut by 7 bases and J by 5 bases, with 17 bases left in between. The CDR3 extends over 15 amino acids. From germline, CDR1 is SGHTA and CDR2 FQGNSA.

In this sample, this clone turned up once. Other DNA sequences in this sample translate to the same CDR3. The chain carries TRBV7-2 and TRBJ2-7; the match to TRBD1 covers 8 bases. The CDR3 is 13 amino acids. V lost 4 bases to trimming and J lost 3 bases; unmatched junction nucleotides: 2. The germline V gene has CDR1 SGHTA and CDR2 FQGNSA. CDR3 DNA: TGTGCCAGCAGCTCGGGGACAGGCTACGAGCAGTACGTC. As protein: CASSSGTGYEQYV.

J is TRBJ2-6 and V is TRBV4-3; tentatively, D is TRBD1 or TRBD2 (5 bases each). CDR3 length: 15 amino acids. Germline-derived CDR1 and CDR2 are LGHNA and YSLEER. The germline V and J ends were trimmed by 4 bases and 0 bases, with 7 bases remaining between them. The CDR3 coding sequence is TGCGCCAGCAGCCGAGGGGTCTCTGGGGCCAACGTCCTGACTTTC. It codes for CASSRGVSGANVLTF.

The chain employs TRBV24-1 and TRBJ2-1, with 16 bases identical to TRBD2. V gave up 6 bases and J gave up 8 bases; unmatched junction bases: 6. The CDR3 extends over 16 amino acids. In germline, CDR1 is KGHDR, CDR2 SFDVKD. The CDR3 DNA sequence: TGTGCCACCAGTCGACCGGGACTAGCGGGGGGGCATGAGCAGTTCTTC. This sequence encodes CATSRPGLAGGHEQFF.

The gene calls are TRBV18 and TRBJ2-5, with 7 bases that match TRBD1. CDR1 and CDR2 from the germline V gene are KGHSH and LQKENI. V trimming: 4 bases; J trimming: 5 bases; junction bases outside the gene matches: 7. This CDR3 region has 14 residues. The CDR3 spells CASSLGQKRETQYF. Written as DNA, the CDR3 is TGTGCCAGCTCACTGGGACAGAAACGGGAGACCCAGTACTTC.